The rows below give T cell receptor beta chains drawn from one sample of a study of T-cell memory formation after mild COVID-19. Using its own MiXCR run on the 5' RACE reads, TCRdb lists one record per CDR3 protein. The data show around 500,000 distinct CDR3 sequences, around a sixth seen once. Sequencing was carried out using PBMCs or a T cell subset sorted from them (not recorded which). These receptors were obtained from an adult woman who had mild COVID-19 (a few samples of this study predate the infection). Cell type and time point are not known. Each CDR3 is given with its conserved first and last residue. A D gene is named only where the DNA matches it firmly. For some rows the clone size is stated as once, few or many, or as a class when expanded; others skip it.

D gene | J gene | V gene | clone size | CDR3 protein | CDR3 DNA
- | TRBJ1-1 | TRBV6-5 | few | CASSYLTGPAEAFF | TGTGCCAGCAGTTACCTTACTGGCCCCGCAGAAGCTTTCTTT
TRBD1 | TRBJ2-7 | TRBV2 | - | CASTPDRGLYEQYF | TGTGCCAGCACTCCGGACAGGGGTCTCTACGAGCAGTACTTC
- | TRBJ1-1 | TRBV20-1 | - | CSALDKNTEAFF | TGCAGTGCTCTCGACAAGAACACTGAAGCTTTCTTT
- | TRBJ1-4 | TRBV9 | many | CASSVGVQNEKLFF | TGTGCCAGCAGCGTCGGGGTCCAAAATGAAAAACTGTTTTTT
TRBD1 | TRBJ2-1 | TRBV29-1 | few | CSVNGQGDRYNEQFF | TGCAGCGTCAACGGGCAGGGGGACAGATACAATGAGCAGTTCTTC
- | TRBJ1-1 | TRBV2 | - | CASRALIGAFF | TGTGCCAGCAGAGCTCTAATCGGGGCTTTCTTT
- | TRBJ2-7 | TRBV20-1 | few | CSAVGQVTRDEQYF | TGCAGTGCCGTGGGACAAGTCACAAGGGACGAGCAGTACTTC
- | TRBJ2-1 | TRBV29-1 | - | CSARRGIGDNEQFF | TGCAGCGCAAGACGGGGTATTGGGGACAATGAGCAGTTCTTC
- | TRBJ2-5 | TRBV2 | few | CASSERRVTQYF | TGTGCCAGCAGTGAAAGAAGAGTGACCCAGTACTTC
TRBD2 | TRBJ2-7 | TRBV4-1 | many | CASSPVGLAGIYEQYF | TGCGCCAGCAGCCCAGTGGGACTAGCGGGTATTTACGAGCAGTACTTC
- | TRBJ1-2 | TRBV7-9 | - | CASSKWVPEGYTF | TGTGCCAGCAGCAAATGGGTCCCGGAGGGCTACACCTTC
TRBD2 | TRBJ2-4 | TRBV20-1 | few | CSARGLGGHLREQNIQYF | TGCAGTGCTAGAGGCTTGGGTGGACACTTGCGGGAGCAAAACATTCAGTACTTC
- | TRBJ1-4 | TRBV11-2 | many | CASSSQMDGPNEKLFF | TGTGCCAGCAGCTCACAAATGGACGGTCCTAATGAAAAACTGTTTTTT
- | TRBJ1-5 | TRBV7-3 | - | CASSQARGNQPQHF | TGTGCCAGCAGTCAAGCCAGGGGCAATCAGCCCCAGCATTTT
TRBD1 | TRBJ1-1 | TRBV12-3/TRBV12-4 | few | CASSLGRGVNTEAFF | TGTGCCAGCAGTTTGGGCAGGGGGGTAAACACTGAAGCTTTCTTT
TRBD1 | TRBJ2-1 | TRBV5-6 | few | CASIPRTGGEQFF | TGTGCCAGCATACCCCGGACAGGGGGTGAGCAGTTCTTC
- | TRBJ1-5 | TRBV7-2 | - | CASSGGGAQHF | TGTGCCAGCAGCGGCGGGGGGGCCCAGCATTTT
- | TRBJ1-2 | TRBV6-5 | - | CASSYDPTEPYGYTF | TGTGCCAGCAGTTACGATCCGACAGAACCTTATGGCTACACCTTC
TRBD2 | TRBJ2-5 | TRBV7-9 | - | CASSLTGGGEETQYF | TGTGCCAGCAGCCTTACGGGAGGTGGTGAAGAGACCCAGTACTTC
- | TRBJ2-7 | TRBV20-1 | - | CSARKLVNEQYF | TGCAGTGCTAGAAAACTAGTGAACGAGCAGTACTTC
- | TRBJ2-3 | TRBV4-2 | - | CASSQDLGTATDTQYF | TGTGCCAGCAGCCAAGATTTGGGGACTGCCACAGATACGCAGTATTTT
- | TRBJ1-1 | TRBV4-1 | few | CASSQVGPRGAEAFF | TGCGCCAGCAGCCAAGTGGGCCCGAGGGGGGCTGAAGCTTTCTTT
TRBD2 | TRBJ2-7 | TRBV20-1 | few | CSARGLAGIYEQYF | TGCAGTGCTAGGGGACTAGCGGGAATCTACGAGCAGTACTTC
- | TRBJ1-4 | TRBV5-1 | few | CASQRTGGATNEKLFF | TGCGCCAGCCAAAGGACGGGGGGGGCAACTAATGAAAAACTGTTTTTT
- | TRBJ2-1 | TRBV6-6 | - | CASSYFMASDEQFF | TGTGCCAGCAGTTACTTTATGGCGTCGGATGAGCAGTTCTTC
TRBD1 | TRBJ2-7 | TRBV4-1 | many | CASSQAAGQAYEQYF | TGCGCCAGCAGCCAAGCCGCGGGACAGGCCTACGAGCAGTACTTC
- | TRBJ2-3 | TRBV6-6 | many | CASSYLRSAGATDTQYF | TGTGCCAGCAGTTATCTTCGGTCCGCGGGGGCCACAGATACGCAGTATTTT
TRBD1 | TRBJ2-7 | TRBV9 | - | CASSALGQDIYEQYF | TGTGCCAGCAGCGCCCTCGGACAGGATATCTACGAGCAGTACTTC
- | TRBJ1-5 | TRBV20-1 | - | CSARPGNQPQHF | TGCAGTGCTAGACCCGGGAATCAGCCCCAGCATTTT
TRBD2 | TRBJ2-4 | TRBV12-3/TRBV12-4 | few | CASPRGGDLVGDIQYF | TGTGCCAGCCCCCGGGGGGGCGATTTGGTGGGGGACATTCAGTACTTC
TRBD2 | TRBJ2-1 | TRBV7-2 | few | CASSPGRGDEQFF | TGTGCCAGCAGCCCCGGGAGGGGCGATGAGCAGTTCTTC
- | TRBJ2-3 | TRBV11-2 | few | CASSLEGASTDTQYF | TGTGCCAGCAGCTTGGAGGGGGCTAGCACAGATACGCAGTATTTT
TRBD2 | TRBJ2-7 | TRBV5-1 | few | CASSPSGGFNEQYF | TGCGCCAGCAGCCCGTCCGGGGGGTTCAACGAGCAGTACTTC
- | TRBJ2-7 | TRBV10-3 | - | CAISESERYEQYF | TGTGCCATCAGTGAGTCTGAACGGTACGAGCAGTACTTC
- | TRBJ2-2 | TRBV12-3/TRBV12-4 | - | CASSLVRGVYEAANTGELFF | TGTGCCAGCAGTTTAGTCAGGGGAGTATATGAAGCCGCGAACACCGGGGAGCTGTTTTTT
- | TRBJ1-1 | TRBV15 | few | CATRDSGGTEAFF | TGTGCCACCAGAGACAGTGGAGGAACTGAAGCTTTCTTT
- | TRBJ2-1 | TRBV6-5 | - | CASSYSPGEFFNEQFF | TGTGCCAGCAGTTATTCTCCCGGGGAATTTTTCAATGAGCAGTTCTTC
- | TRBJ2-1 | TRBV29-1 | - | CSVELVQRQNEQFF | TGCAGCGTTGAGTTGGTACAGAGGCAGAATGAGCAGTTCTTC
TRBD2 | TRBJ2-2 | TRBV11-3 | - | CASSLVLAGDDTGELFF | TGTGCCAGCAGCTTAGTGTTGGCGGGAGATGACACCGGGGAGCTGTTTTTT
TRBD2 | TRBJ2-3 | TRBV24-1 | - | CATSDRSSGGLDTQYF | TGTGCCACCAGTGATCGATCTAGCGGGGGGTTGGATACGCAGTATTTT
TRBD1 | TRBJ2-1 | TRBV30 | many | CACPGTGGNEQFF | TGTGCCTGCCCCGGGACAGGGGGCAATGAGCAGTTCTTC
- | TRBJ1-2 | TRBV28 | - | CASIPMGPNPFNYGYTF | TGTGCCAGTATACCGATGGGACCAAACCCCTTTAACTATGGCTACACCTTC
- | TRBJ2-1 | TRBV5-5 | - | CASSLNRVNEQFF | TGTGCCAGCAGCTTAAACAGGGTGAATGAGCAGTTCTTC
TRBD1 | TRBJ2-7 | TRBV6-5 | - | CASSYSGQGYEQYF | TGTGCCAGCAGTTACTCGGGACAGGGCTACGAGCAGTACTTC